This T cell receptor (beta chain) emerged from a study of blood T cell repertoires in COVID-19. Study-wide context: Researchers got acute and convalescent COVID-19 samples from the United States, Italy and Spain. Nucleic acid was either cDNA or gDNA, and it came from T cells, B-cell-depleted T cells, or PBMCs.

The trim removed 7 bases at V and 6 bases at J, leaving 7 bases unmatched. CDR3 length equals 13 residues. Germline CDR1 reads SNHLY; CDR2 reads FYNNEI. Original processing methods: It was from reference gene primer amplification that nucleated cell counts were estimated. TCRdb keeps only in-frame clones here, not all; method: immunoSEQ multiplex PCR. V and J calls plus clone size are reproduced from that table; the DNA served to infer D and trimming. The sample contains approximately 150,000 clones, roughly nine tenths of which appear only once. The rearrangement links TRBV2 to TRBJ1-2, with 8 bases aligning to TRBD1. Material for sequencing was peripheral blood. This sequence originates from a human donor in a cohort sampled during active COVID-19. The CDR3 sequence: CASNDRGLDGYTF. The CDR3 DNA sequence: TGTGCCAGCAATGACAGGGGTCTAGATGGCTACACCTTC.